The clone carrying this T cell receptor (beta chain) was observed a few times. Genomic DNA in an amount of roughly 2 micrograms was extracted from cryopreserved PBMCs and used for the preparation of TCR beta libraries. This sample was included in a study of cytotoxic CD8 clonotypes in ibrutinib-treated CLL. From germline, CDR1 is DFQATT and CDR2 SNEGSKA (reference sequence). V was cut by 6 bases and J by 2 bases, with 6 bases left in between. The CDR3 is made up of 11 amino acids. Using immunoSEQ multiplex PCR, the repertoire was profiled, and TCRdb retains in-frame clones only, with some absent. The sample shows about 140,000 clones, approximately 80% of them seen only once.

This chain joins TRBV20-1 and TRBJ2-3; D unresolved. The material was PBMCs, obtained after 12 months of ibrutinib treatment. The TCR comes from a human donor with chronic lymphocytic leukemia. The CDR3 reads CSASYTDTQYF. CDR3 sequence (DNA): TGCAGTGCGAGCTACACAGATACGCAGTATTTT.